These T cell receptor beta chains were read from a single sample in a study of response to subunit inactivated influenza vaccine. TCRdb recomputed calls from the RT-PCR reads with MiXCR, one row per CDR3 protein. The data show approximately 500,000 distinct CDR3 sequences, less than 25% seen once. This same sample was also part of a study on T cells expressing NK-cell markers.

The material was CD4+ T cells sorted from PBMCs, obtained 11 to 12 days after vaccination. These TCRs come from a man between 50 and 59 years old who received an inactivated influenza vaccine. Each CDR3 is given with its conserved first and last residue. A D gene is named only where the DNA matches it firmly. The size field is filled for only some rows; it gives once, few, many or a size class.

j_call: TRBJ2-2; d_call: NA; clone_size: NA; v_call: TRBV5-1; cdr3_nt: TGCGCCAGCAGCTTCTTGGACAGGAACACCGGGGAGCTGTTTTTT; cdr3_aa: CASSFLDRNTGELFF
j_call: TRBJ1-2; d_call: NA; clone_size: few; v_call: TRBV7-2; cdr3_nt: TGTGCCAGCAGGTCGGCCGGGTACTATGGCTACACCTTC; cdr3_aa: CASRSAGYYGYTF
j_call: TRBJ1-4; d_call: NA; clone_size: NA; v_call: TRBV20-1; cdr3_nt: TGCAGTGCTAGAGCGGGCAATGAAAAACTGTTTTTT; cdr3_aa: CSARAGNEKLFF
j_call: TRBJ2-3; d_call: NA; clone_size: NA; v_call: TRBV30; cdr3_nt: TGTGCCTGGAGTGTTACTCAGGGGGATACGCAGTATTTT; cdr3_aa: CAWSVTQGDTQYF
j_call: TRBJ2-1; d_call: NA; clone_size: few; v_call: TRBV29-1; cdr3_nt: TGCAGCGTCAAGGACAACAATGAGCAGTTCTTC; cdr3_aa: CSVKDNNEQFF
j_call: TRBJ2-2; d_call: NA; clone_size: few; v_call: TRBV5-1; cdr3_nt: TGCGCCAGCAGCTTTCCAACAGGCACCGGGGAGCTGTTTTTT; cdr3_aa: CASSFPTGTGELFF
j_call: TRBJ2-4; d_call: NA; clone_size: few; v_call: TRBV5-1; cdr3_nt: TGCGCCAGCAGCTTTACCGGGACTCCTCGGAAAAACATTCAGTACTTC; cdr3_aa: CASSFTGTPRKNIQYF
j_call: TRBJ1-5; d_call: NA; clone_size: few; v_call: TRBV10-3; cdr3_nt: TGTGCCATCAGTGAGTATGACAGCAATCAGCCCCAGCATTTT; cdr3_aa: CAISEYDSNQPQHF
j_call: TRBJ1-6; d_call: NA; clone_size: many; v_call: TRBV20-1; cdr3_nt: TGCAGTGCTAGAGGGCTTGGGGGCGGACTGAATAATTCACCCCTCCACTTT; cdr3_aa: CSARGLGGGLNNSPLHF
j_call: TRBJ2-1; d_call: TRBD1; clone_size: few; v_call: TRBV5-1; cdr3_nt: TGCGCCAGCAGCTCGACAGGGGGCACCTACAATGAGCAGTTCTTC; cdr3_aa: CASSSTGGTYNEQFF
j_call: TRBJ1-1; d_call: NA; clone_size: NA; v_call: TRBV20-1; cdr3_nt: TGCAGTGCTAGGGAGGGGGGCCGCGACACTGAAGCTTTCTTT; cdr3_aa: CSAREGGRDTEAFF
j_call: TRBJ2-5; d_call: TRBD1; clone_size: NA; v_call: TRBV5-6; cdr3_nt: TGTGCCAGCAGCTTGGCATCGCAGGGGGTTGACCAAGAGACCCAGTACTTC; cdr3_aa: CASSLASQGVDQETQYF
j_call: TRBJ2-3; d_call: TRBD2; clone_size: many; v_call: TRBV28; cdr3_nt: TGTGCCAGCAGACAGCGGGAGGGAACAGATACGCAGTATTTT; cdr3_aa: CASRQREGTDTQYF
j_call: TRBJ1-1; d_call: NA; clone_size: many; v_call: TRBV7-2; cdr3_nt: TGTGCCAGCAGCCCACTTAACTCGAACACTGAAGCTTTCTTT; cdr3_aa: CASSPLNSNTEAFF
j_call: TRBJ2-3; d_call: TRBD2; clone_size: many; v_call: TRBV7-2; cdr3_nt: TGTGCCAGCAGCTTCGGACTAGCGGCAGATACGCAGTATTTT; cdr3_aa: CASSFGLAADTQYF
j_call: TRBJ1-3; d_call: TRBD1; clone_size: NA; v_call: TRBV4-2; cdr3_nt: TGTGCCAGCAGCGGATCCGGGACAGGGACTGGAAACACCATATATTTT; cdr3_aa: CASSGSGTGTGNTIYF
j_call: TRBJ1-5; d_call: NA; clone_size: NA; v_call: TRBV4-2; cdr3_nt: TGTGCCAGCAGCCCAGGGACGTCTGGAAATCAGCCCCAGCATTTT; cdr3_aa: CASSPGTSGNQPQHF
j_call: TRBJ2-7; d_call: NA; clone_size: NA; v_call: TRBV11-1; cdr3_nt: TGTGCCAGCAGCTTAGAGCCCCAGGACACCCGATACGAGCAGTACTTC; cdr3_aa: CASSLEPQDTRYEQYF
j_call: TRBJ2-7; d_call: TRBD2; clone_size: NA; v_call: TRBV24-1; cdr3_nt: TGTGCCACCAGTGAGCGGACTAGCCCCCCATATGAGCAGTACTTC; cdr3_aa: CATSERTSPPYEQYF
j_call: TRBJ1-1; d_call: NA; clone_size: few; v_call: TRBV9; cdr3_nt: TGTGCCAGCAGCGTGCAGGGCCACACTGAAGCTTTCTTT; cdr3_aa: CASSVQGHTEAFF
j_call: TRBJ1-3; d_call: TRBD1; clone_size: few; v_call: TRBV5-1; cdr3_nt: TGCGCCAGCAGCCGGACAGGGACCTCTGGAAACACCATATATTTT; cdr3_aa: CASSRTGTSGNTIYF
j_call: TRBJ1-2; d_call: NA; clone_size: few; v_call: TRBV12-3/TRBV12-4; cdr3_nt: TGTGCCAGCAGTATACAGCCCTATGGCTACACCTTC; cdr3_aa: CASSIQPYGYTF
j_call: TRBJ2-5; d_call: TRBD2; clone_size: NA; v_call: TRBV11-2; cdr3_nt: TGTGCCAGCAGCACCTTTGCCGCGGGAGGAAGGTACCAAGAGACCCAGTACTTC; cdr3_aa: CASSTFAAGGRYQETQYF
j_call: TRBJ1-5; d_call: TRBD1; clone_size: NA; v_call: TRBV6-5; cdr3_nt: TGTGCCAGCAGTTACTCGGGCAGGGGGCTTTATAGCAATCAGCCCCAGCATTTT; cdr3_aa: CASSYSGRGLYSNQPQHF
j_call: TRBJ1-4; d_call: TRBD1; clone_size: few; v_call: TRBV29-1; cdr3_nt: TGCAGCGTTGAGGGACAGGGGAATGAAAAACTGTTTTTT; cdr3_aa: CSVEGQGNEKLFF
j_call: TRBJ2-1; d_call: TRBD1; clone_size: few; v_call: TRBV5-1; cdr3_nt: TGCGCCAGGGAAAAGGACAGGGTTGGCAATGAGCAGTTCTTC; cdr3_aa: CAREKDRVGNEQFF
j_call: TRBJ2-6; d_call: TRBD1; clone_size: NA; v_call: TRBV11-1; cdr3_nt: TGTGCCAGCAGCCCGCTCGGACAGGGGTTTCCCCGCTCTGGGGCCAACGTCCTGACTTTC; cdr3_aa: CASSPLGQGFPRSGANVLTF
j_call: TRBJ2-2; d_call: NA; clone_size: few; v_call: TRBV9; cdr3_nt: TGTGCCAGCAGCCTTACACGGATAACGAACACCGTGGAGCTGTTTTTT; cdr3_aa: CASSLTRITNTVELFF
j_call: TRBJ1-1; d_call: TRBD1; clone_size: many; v_call: TRBV12-3/TRBV12-4; cdr3_nt: TGTGCCAGCAAGCGGGACAGGGGGTTCATGAACACTGAAGCTTTCTTT; cdr3_aa: CASKRDRGFMNTEAFF
j_call: TRBJ2-7; d_call: TRBD2; clone_size: few; v_call: TRBV6-2/TRBV6-3; cdr3_nt: TGTGCCAGCAGTTACTCGGGACTAGCGGATTACGAGCAGTACTTC; cdr3_aa: CASSYSGLADYEQYF
j_call: TRBJ2-7; d_call: TRBD1; clone_size: few; v_call: TRBV5-1; cdr3_nt: TGCGCCAGCAGCCATCGGGACAGGGGTGCCTACGAGCAGTACTTC; cdr3_aa: CASSHRDRGAYEQYF
j_call: TRBJ2-3; d_call: TRBD1; clone_size: NA; v_call: TRBV5-1; cdr3_nt: TGCGCCAGCAGCCCCTGGCCCGACAGGGGGCGGACAGATACGCAGTATTTT; cdr3_aa: CASSPWPDRGRTDTQYF
j_call: TRBJ2-5; d_call: NA; clone_size: NA; v_call: TRBV25-1; cdr3_nt: TGTGCCAGCAGTGAATTGTTGGGAACGGCCCAGTACTTC; cdr3_aa: CASSELLGTAQYF
j_call: TRBJ2-1; d_call: TRBD2; clone_size: once; v_call: TRBV5-1; cdr3_nt: TGCGCCAGCAGCTTTGCCCCTTTAGCGGGAGACTACAATGAGCAGTTCTTC; cdr3_aa: CASSFAPLAGDYNEQFF
j_call: TRBJ1-5; d_call: TRBD1; clone_size: NA; v_call: TRBV6-2/TRBV6-3; cdr3_nt: TGTGCCAGCAGCACGACAGGGGGCTGGCAGCCCCAGCATTTT; cdr3_aa: CASSTTGGWQPQHF
j_call: TRBJ2-1; d_call: TRBD2; clone_size: NA; v_call: TRBV5-1; cdr3_nt: TGCGCCAGCAGTCAGACTAGCGGGTACTACAATGAGCAGTTCTTC; cdr3_aa: CASSQTSGYYNEQFF
j_call: TRBJ1-4; d_call: TRBD1; clone_size: NA; v_call: TRBV29-1; cdr3_nt: TGCAGCGTTTCAGGGGGAAGAGGGGAAAAACTGTTTTTT; cdr3_aa: CSVSGGRGEKLFF
j_call: TRBJ1-1; d_call: TRBD1; clone_size: few; v_call: TRBV20-1; cdr3_nt: TGCAGTGCCCCAAGACAGGGGTTGAACACTGAAGCTTTCTTT; cdr3_aa: CSAPRQGLNTEAFF
j_call: TRBJ1-5; d_call: TRBD1; clone_size: NA; v_call: TRBV2; cdr3_nt: TGTGCCAGCAGTCCCGGGACAGGGTCGCATCAGCCCCAGCATTTT; cdr3_aa: CASSPGTGSHQPQHF
j_call: TRBJ2-5; d_call: TRBD1; clone_size: NA; v_call: TRBV12-3/TRBV12-4; cdr3_nt: TGTGCCAGCAGTTTAGTACCGGGACAGGGACAAGAGACCCAGTACTTC; cdr3_aa: CASSLVPGQGQETQYF
j_call: TRBJ1-6; d_call: TRBD1; clone_size: NA; v_call: TRBV20-1; cdr3_nt: TGCAGTGCTAGGAGCACAGGGGCCTATAATTCACCCCTCCACTTT; cdr3_aa: CSARSTGAYNSPLHF
j_call: TRBJ2-3; d_call: NA; clone_size: many; v_call: TRBV20-1; cdr3_nt: TGCAGTGCTAGTCCTATCGGGCCCCACTCTAGCACAGATACGCAGTATTTT; cdr3_aa: CSASPIGPHSSTDTQYF
j_call: TRBJ2-1; d_call: NA; clone_size: many; v_call: TRBV12-3/TRBV12-4; cdr3_nt: TGTGCCAGCAGTCCTTCGGGAGAGCAGTTCTTC; cdr3_aa: CASSPSGEQFF
j_call: TRBJ2-6; d_call: NA; clone_size: NA; v_call: TRBV7-6; cdr3_nt: TGTGCCAGCAGCTTAGGGACAGCGACCATATCTGGGGCCAACGTCCTGACTTTC; cdr3_aa: CASSLGTATISGANVLTF
j_call: TRBJ2-7; d_call: TRBD1; clone_size: NA; v_call: TRBV15; cdr3_nt: TGTGCCACCAGTCGCGGAGGACAGGGGATCGACGAGCAGTACTTC; cdr3_aa: CATSRGGQGIDEQYF
j_call: TRBJ2-1; d_call: TRBD2; clone_size: few; v_call: TRBV7-8; cdr3_nt: TGTGCCAGCAGCGTCAGGACTAGCGGGAGTTATGAGCAGTTCTTC; cdr3_aa: CASSVRTSGSYEQFF
j_call: TRBJ2-2; d_call: NA; clone_size: NA; v_call: TRBV7-8; cdr3_nt: TGTGCCAGCAGCGGGAGTGTGAGACCCGGGGAGCTGTTTTTT; cdr3_aa: CASSGSVRPGELFF
j_call: TRBJ1-1; d_call: NA; clone_size: once; v_call: TRBV9; cdr3_nt: TGTGCCAGCAGCGTAGAAGGGCAACCGAACACTGAAGCTTTCTTT; cdr3_aa: CASSVEGQPNTEAFF